One sample yielded the 30 T cell receptor beta chains listed below, sequenced in a study of T cell responses to AZD1222 COVID-19 vaccine. Some clones are missing from TCRdb's copy, which holds only in-frame ones; the method was immunoSEQ multiplex PCR. Of fewer than 150,000 clones detected, about nine tenths appear once; the ten largest clones hold about 1.2%. Material: peripheral blood, obtained on day 0 of AZD1222 vaccination. The receptors derive from an adult in good health.

This clone was picked up one time. The chain joins TRBV7-9 to TRBJ2-5; unclear D gene. Trimming pared 1 base from V and 4 bases from J, leaving 19 bases between. CDR1 and CDR2 (germline): SEHNR, FQNEAQ (reference sequence). This CDR3 is built from 17 residues. The CDR3 spells CASSLVAETNFRETQYF. The CDR3 DNA reads TGTGCCAGCAGCTTAGTGGCCGAGACGAATTTCCGAGAGACCCAGTACTTC.

This rearrangement joins TRBV5-1 to TRBJ1-1, with D tentatively TRBD1 (6 bases). The CDR3 covers 13 residues. Germline V gene lookup returns CDR1 SGHRS and CDR2 YFSETQ. Trimming stripped 4 bases from V and 10 bases from J, with 17 bases between. CDR3 bases: TGCGCCAGCAGCCTGGGACATGGGGTGGGAGCTTTCTTT. Encoded protein: CASSLGHGVGAFF.

V is TRBV9 and J is TRBJ2-1, with D perhaps matching TRBD1 (6 bases). This CDR3 region has 14 residues. Trimming pared 5 bases from V and 8 bases from J, leaving 17 bases between. Germline V gene lookup returns CDR1 SGDLS and CDR2 YYNGEE. Here the CDR3 reads CASSAGATNDEQFF. DNA for the CDR3: TGTGCCAGCAGTGCAGGGGCCACGAACGATGAGCAGTTCTTC.

This chain links TRBV19 with TRBJ2-7; D not resolved. Germline CDR1 reads LNHDA; CDR2 reads SQIVND (reference sequence). V lost 3 bases and J lost 4, with 13 bases in between. This CDR3 region has 14 residues. The CDR3 bases are TGTGCCAGTAGTATGACTGAGAGTAGTTACGAGCAGTACTTC. Residues: CASSMTESSYEQYF.

The CDR3 DNA sequence: TGTGCCAGCAGCAAACCCCCGGTGCGAGGAGGGGACACTGAAGCTTTCTTT. Encoded protein: CASSKPPVRGGDTEAFF. The V gene is TRBV21-1, the J gene TRBJ1-1. TRBV21-1 is listed as a pseudogene. The CDR3 has 17 residues.

V is TRBV27 and J is TRBJ2-7; D gene ambiguous. The CDR3 is 11 residues long. Germline lookup yields CDR1 MNHEY and CDR2 SMNVEV (reference sequence). Trimming took 5 bases from V and 7 from J, leaving 9 bases between them. The CDR3 region has the DNA TGTGCCAGCAGTCTCTACGGGGAGCAGTACTTC. Residues: CASSLYGEQYF.

This rearrangement joins TRBV13 to TRBJ2-1; D is uncertain. V lost 1 base to trimming and J lost 6 bases, with 19 bases between them. This CDR3 has 17 residues. Germline loops: CDR1 PRHDT, CDR2 FYEKMQ (reference sequence). CDR3 sequence reads: CASSLEVAYMTTNEQFF. The CDR3 nucleotides read TGTGCCAGCAGCTTAGAGGTCGCGTACATGACCACCAATGAGCAGTTCTTC.

The gene calls are TRBV5-6 and TRBJ2-3; 10 bases match TRBD2. The V segment lost 2 bases and the J segment 1 base; nucleotides outside the gene matches: 4. The germline V gene has CDR1 SGHDT and CDR2 YYEEEE. The length of the CDR3 is 16 residues. The CDR3 region has the DNA TGTGCCAGCAGCTTAACTAGCGGGGTAGGCACAGATACGCAGTATTTT. It yields the protein CASSLTSGVGTDTQYF.

As regards this clone: Other nucleotide sequences from this sample produce the same CDR3. This chain joins TRBV19 and TRBJ1-2; no firm D call. The CDR3 covers 14 residues. Trimming removed 1 base at V and 0 bases at J, with 6 bases between. Germline V CDR1 and CDR2: LNHDA, SQIVND (reference sequence). The CDR3 reads CASSIAGANYGYTF. CDR3 coding DNA: TGTGCCAGTAGTATAGCAGGAGCTAACTATGGCTACACCTTC.

The V gene is TRBV2, the J gene TRBJ1-2; the D is unclear. Trimming cost V 2 bases and J 1 base, with 8 bases left between them. Germline lookup yields CDR1 SNHLY and CDR2 FYNNEI. There are 14 residues in the CDR3. Here the CDR3 reads CASSESGVNYGYTF. The CDR3 nucleotides read TGTGCCAGCAGTGAATCGGGCGTTAACTATGGCTACACCTTC. Using reference TRBV2 and TRBJ1-2 for the parts outside the CDR3, the full variable domain is EPEVTQTPSHQVTQMGQEVILRCVPISNHLYFYWYRQILGQKVEFLVSFYNNEISEKSEIFDDQFSVERPDGSNFTLKIRSTKLEDSAMYFCASSESGVNYGYTFGSGTRLTVV.

This chain uses TRBV14 with TRBJ1-3; no firm D call. V was clipped by 6 bases and J by 0 bases, with 9 bases between them. This CDR3 is built from 14 residues. Germline assignment: CDR1 SGHDN and CDR2 FVKESK. CDR3 sequence: CASSQLSSGNTIYF. The CDR3 DNA reads as TGTGCCAGCAGTCAGCTTTCCTCTGGAAACACCATATATTTT.

The V call is TRBV5-6, the J call TRBJ2-2, with D perhaps matching TRBD2 (6 bases). The CDR3 extends over 13 amino acids. Germline V gene sequence: CDR1 SGHDT, CDR2 YYEEEE. Trimming cost V 4 bases and J 15 bases, with 19 bases left between them. CDR3 in DNA: TGTGCCAGCAGCATACGGACTACCCAGCTTGTGTTTTTT. Translation gives CASSIRTTQLVFF. The whole variable domain, filled in from reference TRBV5-6 and TRBJ2-2, reads DAGVTQSPTHLIKTRGQQVTLRCSPKSGHDTVSWYQQALGQGPQFIFQYYEEEERQRGNFPDRFSGHQFPNYSSELNVNALLLGDSALYLCASSIRTTQLVFFGEGSRLTVL.

The chain joins TRBV9 to TRBJ2-7, with no clear D. The CDR3 length is 13 residues. V lost 0 bases, J lost 5 bases, and 9 bases lay in between. Per the germline V gene, CDR1 is SGDLS and CDR2 is YYNGEE. This CDR3 reads CASSVGVSDEQYF. CDR3 nucleotide sequence: TGTGCCAGCAGCGTAGGAGTTAGTGACGAGCAGTACTTC.

The V call is TRBV4-1, the J call TRBJ2-7; 10 bases are a match to TRBD2. CDR3 length: 15 amino acids. Per germline, CDR1 MGHRA and CDR2 YSYEKL. V dropped 1 base and J dropped 2; count of bases not matched to a gene: 2. The CDR3 nucleotides read TGCGCCAGCAGCCAAGCTCTAGCGGGAGCCTACGAGCAGTACTTC. It is translated as CASSQALAGAYEQYF.

The V gene is TRBV5-8, the J gene TRBJ2-3; the D gene could be TRBD1 or TRBD2 (5 bases each). The CDR3 totals 15 residues. Germline V lookup: CDR1 SGHTS, CDR2 YDEGEE. Trimming cost V 0 bases and J 2 bases, with 10 bases left between them. CDR3 DNA: TGTGCCAGCAGCTTGGGGTGGGGGAACACAGATACGCAGTATTTT. Protein sequence: CASSLGWGNTDTQYF.

V usage is TRBV4-1 and J usage is TRBJ1-2, with no clear D. CDR3 size: 16 residues. CDR1 is MGHRA, CDR2 YSYEKL, per germline. Trimming removed 0 bases at V and 4 bases at J, with 15 bases between. The CDR3 bases are TGCGCCAGCAGCCAAGAGGTGGCCGGGCTTCGCTATGGCTACACCTTC. It translates to CASSQEVAGLRYGYTF.

This chain uses TRBV18 with TRBJ2-2; 7 bases are a match to TRBD1. Germline CDR1 reads KGHSH; CDR2 reads LQKENI. Trimming cost V 6 bases and J 7 bases; bases outside gene matches: 8. The CDR3 is made up of 14 amino acids. Here the CDR3 reads CASSRQGSDGELFF. In DNA, the CDR3 is TGTGCCAGCTCCCGACAGGGATCGGACGGGGAGCTGTTTTTT.

The rearrangement uses TRBV4-1 and TRBJ1-2; no clear D. Germline assignment: CDR1 MGHRA and CDR2 YSYEKL. V was cut by 1 base and J by 5 bases, with 8 bases left in between. The CDR3 has 13 amino acids. CDR3 amino acids: CASSQVGLYGYTF. CDR3 DNA sequence: TGCGCCAGCAGCCAAGTCGGCCTGTATGGCTACACCTTC.

The chain carries TRBV14 and TRBJ1-2; D unclear. The V end lost 0 bases, the J end lost 7 bases, and 18 bases lay between the germline ends. The CDR3 sequence is 16 residues long. In germline, CDR1 is SGHDN, CDR2 FVKESK. As DNA, the CDR3 is TGTGCCAGCAGCCAAGATCGGCGGGGAACTATCTCTGGCTACACCTTC. It translates to CASSQDRRGTISGYTF.

The J gene is TRBJ2-4, the V gene TRBV27, with 14 bases matching TRBD2. Germline V gene sequence: CDR1 MNHEY, CDR2 SMNVEV (reference sequence). The CDR3 runs to 14 residues. With 7 bases clipped from V and 9 bases from J, the junction kept 5 bases outside the gene matches. CDR3 in amino acids: CASTGLAGGGIQYF. The CDR3 region has the DNA TGTGCCAGCACCGGACTAGCGGGGGGAGGCATTCAGTACTTC.

V usage is TRBV20-1 and J usage is TRBJ2-3; no clear D. V was pared by 5 bases and J by 10 bases, with 13 bases between. Germline values: CDR1 DFQATT, CDR2 SNEGSKA (reference sequence). The length of the CDR3 is 11 residues. The CDR3 nucleotides read TGCAGTGCTCCGACCCGGCCGGCGCAGTATTTT. Its translation is CSAPTRPAQYF.

V usage is TRBV7-2 and J usage is TRBJ2-5; D possibly uses TRBD1 or TRBD2 (5 bases each). The germline CDR1 and CDR2 sequences are SGHTA and FQGNSA. V was clipped by 1 base and J by 1 base, with 10 bases between them. The CDR3 has 15 amino acids. This CDR3 is CASSLERTRQETQYF. The DNA of the CDR3 is TGTGCCAGCAGCTTAGAGCGGACACGCCAAGAGACCCAGTACTTC.

The V gene is TRBV3-1 (or the pseudogene TRBV3-2), the J gene TRBJ1-6; D not resolved. CDR1 is LGHDT and CDR2 is YNNKEL in the germline V gene (reference sequence). The CDR3 runs 14 residues. V was shortened by 2 bases and J by 6 bases, with 8 bases between the two germline ends. The CDR3 loop reads CASSQLQGNSPLHF. In DNA, the CDR3 is TGTGCCAGCAGCCAACTCCAAGGTAATTCACCCCTCCACTTT.

V is TRBV4-1 and J is TRBJ1-6, with D hard to call. Trimming removed 6 bases from V and 9 bases from J, with 15 bases in between. The CDR3 runs to 14 residues. Germline CDR1 is MGHRA and CDR2 is YSYEKL. CDR3 coding DNA: TGCGCCAGCAGGAGCTTAGACGGACGTTCACCCCTCCACTTT. It is translated as CASRSLDGRSPLHF.

This chain joins TRBV3-1 (or the pseudogene TRBV3-2) and TRBJ1-2; D gene ambiguous. Trimming pared 1 base from V and 2 bases from J, leaving 11 bases between. CDR1 and CDR2 from the germline V gene are LGHDT and YNNKEL (reference sequence). The CDR3 runs to 15 residues. This CDR3 reads CASSQGLINNYGYTF. Here the CDR3 DNA reads TGTGCCAGCAGCCAAGGACTTATAAACAACTATGGCTACACCTTC.

The chain is built from TRBV10-3 and TRBJ2-5, with 8 bases matching TRBD2. CDR1 ENHRY and CDR2 SYGVKD come from the germline V gene. The CDR3 runs to 12 residues. Trimming at V came to 10 bases and at J to 1 base, leaving 2 bases not matched to a gene. The CDR3 loop is CATGGAQETQYF. The CDR3 nucleotides are TGTGCCACCGGGGGGGCCCAAGAGACCCAGTACTTC.

This chain links TRBV24-1 with TRBJ2-3; no clear D. CDR3 size: 14 residues. CDR1 is KGHDR and CDR2 is SFDVKD in the germline V gene. V dropped 3 bases and J dropped 0 bases, with 6 bases sitting between them. CDR3 coding DNA: TGTGCCACCAGTGATAGGAGAAGCACAGATACGCAGTATTTT. Amino acids: CATSDRRSTDTQYF.

The CDR3 reads CASSLHGGGNTEAFF. The DNA for the CDR3 is TGTGCCAGCAGCTTGCATGGTGGGGGGAACACTGAAGCTTTCTTT. V and J are TRBV5-5 and TRBJ1-1, with D maybe TRBD1 (5 bases). The germline gives CDR1 SGHKS, CDR2 YYEKEE (reference sequence). Trimming cost V 1 base and J 1 base, with 11 bases left between them. CDR3 length: 15 amino acids.

The V and J genes are TRBV30 and TRBJ2-2, with 7 bases aligning to TRBD1. This CDR3 is built from 14 residues. V was clipped by 5 bases and J by 1 base; unmatched bases: 4. Germline CDR1 and CDR2: GTSNPN and SVGIG (reference sequence). CDR3 loop: CAWCRGRNTGELFF. Here the CDR3 DNA reads TGTGCCTGGTGCAGGGGGAGGAACACCGGGGAGCTGTTTTTT.

This chain uses TRBV19 with TRBJ1-4; TRBD1 might be the D (6 bases). The V gene's germline CDR1 is LNHDA and CDR2 SQIVND (reference sequence). This CDR3 spans 14 amino acids. Trimming removed 9 bases from V and 8 bases from J, with 19 bases in between. In DNA, the CDR3 is TGTGCCAGCAACAGGGCAGGCCATGGGGAAAAACTGTTTTTT. Amino acids: CASNRAGHGEKLFF.